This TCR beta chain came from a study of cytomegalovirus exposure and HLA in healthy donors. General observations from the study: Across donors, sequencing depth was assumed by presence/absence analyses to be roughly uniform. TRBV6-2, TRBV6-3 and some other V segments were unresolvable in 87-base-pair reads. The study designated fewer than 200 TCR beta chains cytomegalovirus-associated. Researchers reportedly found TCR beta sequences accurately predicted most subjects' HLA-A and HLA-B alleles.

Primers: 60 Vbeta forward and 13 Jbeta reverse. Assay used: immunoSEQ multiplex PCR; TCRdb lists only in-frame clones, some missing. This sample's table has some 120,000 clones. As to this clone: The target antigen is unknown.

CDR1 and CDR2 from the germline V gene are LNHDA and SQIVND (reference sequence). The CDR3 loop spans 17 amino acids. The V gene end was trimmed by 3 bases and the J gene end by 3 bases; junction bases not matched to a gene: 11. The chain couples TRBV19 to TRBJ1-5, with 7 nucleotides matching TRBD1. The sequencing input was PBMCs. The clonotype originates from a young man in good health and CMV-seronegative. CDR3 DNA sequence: TGTGCCAGTAGTATCCCCTGGGACAGATTGCTCAATCAGCCCCAGCATTTT. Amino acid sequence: CASSIPWDRLLNQPQHF. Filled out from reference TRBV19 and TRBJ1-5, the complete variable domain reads DGGITQSPKYLFRKEGQNVTLSCEQNLNHDAMYWYRQDPGQGLRLIYYSQIVNDFQKGDIAEGYSVSREKKESFPLTVTSAQKNPTAFYLCASSIPWDRLLNQPQHFGDGTRLSIL.